This T cell receptor (beta chain) was documented in a study of T-cell memory formation after mild COVID-19. Study results and limitations: Cross-reactive memory apparently joined, as some responding clones appeared in pre-infection memory. Most CD4+ clones that shrank were in CM and EM, while CD8+ ones turned up in EMRA. The authors did not confirm SARS-CoV-2 specificity of second-wave clones peaking day 37.

TCRdb re-analysed the 5' RACE reads in MiXCR, keeping a single row per CDR3 protein. The sample contains 200,000 or so distinct CDR3 sequences, more than 15% of which appear only once. There are 17 residues in the CDR3. V was trimmed by 4 bases and J by 5 bases, leaving 22 bases between them. Germline CDR1 reads MGHRA; CDR2 reads YSYEKL. As regards this clonotype: Its cognate antigen is unknown.

The receptor comes from an adult woman who had mild COVID-19 (a few samples of this study predate the infection). Cell type and time point are not known. The J gene is TRBJ2-3, the V gene TRBV4-1; D may match TRBD1 or TRBD2 (5 bases each). The sequenced sample was PBMCs or a T cell subset sorted from them (not recorded which). As DNA, the CDR3 is TGCGCCAGCAGCCGCAACCGGGCCCGGGACCCTAGAGATACGCAGTATTTT. It specifies CASSRNRARDPRDTQYF.